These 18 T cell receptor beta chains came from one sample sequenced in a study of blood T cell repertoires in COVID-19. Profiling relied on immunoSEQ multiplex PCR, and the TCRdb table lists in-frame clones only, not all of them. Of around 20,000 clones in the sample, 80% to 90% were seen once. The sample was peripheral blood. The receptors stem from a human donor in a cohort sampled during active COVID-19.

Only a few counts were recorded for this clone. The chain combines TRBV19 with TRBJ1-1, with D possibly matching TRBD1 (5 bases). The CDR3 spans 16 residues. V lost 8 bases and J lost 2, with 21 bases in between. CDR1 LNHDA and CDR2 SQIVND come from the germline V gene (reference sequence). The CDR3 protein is CASRISLPDRNTEAFF. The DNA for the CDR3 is TGTGCCAGTCGAATATCCCTCCCTGACAGAAACACTGAAGCTTTCTTT.

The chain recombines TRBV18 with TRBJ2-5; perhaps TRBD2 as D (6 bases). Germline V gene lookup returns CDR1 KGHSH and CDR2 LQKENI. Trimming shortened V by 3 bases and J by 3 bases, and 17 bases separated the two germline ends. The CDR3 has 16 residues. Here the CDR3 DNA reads TGTGCCAGCTCACCTATTTCCGGGACTGAGAAAGAGACCCAGTACTTC. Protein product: CASSPISGTEKETQYF.

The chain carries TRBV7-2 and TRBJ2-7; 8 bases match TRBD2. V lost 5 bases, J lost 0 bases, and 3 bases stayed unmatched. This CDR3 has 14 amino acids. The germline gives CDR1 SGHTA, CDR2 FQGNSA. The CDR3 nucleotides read TGTGCCAGCAGCCCACTAGCGGCCTCCTACGAGCAGTACTTC. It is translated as CASSPLAASYEQYF.

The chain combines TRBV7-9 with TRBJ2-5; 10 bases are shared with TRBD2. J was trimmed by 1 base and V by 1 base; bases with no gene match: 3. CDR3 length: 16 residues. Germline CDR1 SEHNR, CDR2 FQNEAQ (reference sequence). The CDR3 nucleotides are TGTGCCAGCAGCTTAGGAGCTAGCGGGGGCCAAGAGACCCAGTACTTC. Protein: CASSLGASGGQETQYF. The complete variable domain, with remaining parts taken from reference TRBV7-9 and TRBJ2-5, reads DTGVSQNPRHKITKRGQNVTFRCDPISEHNRLYWYRQTLGQGPEFLTYFQNEAQLEKSRLLSDRFSAERPKGSFSTLEIQRTEQGDSAMYLCASSLGASGGQETQYFGPGTRLLVL.

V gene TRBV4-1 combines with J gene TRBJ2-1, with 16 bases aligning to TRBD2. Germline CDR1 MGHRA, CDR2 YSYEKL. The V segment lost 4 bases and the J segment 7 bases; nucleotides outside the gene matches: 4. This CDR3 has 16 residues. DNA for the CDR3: TGCGCCAGCAGCCGGGGACTAGCGGGAGGGAAGAATGAGCAGTTCTTC. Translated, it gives CASSRGLAGGKNEQFF.

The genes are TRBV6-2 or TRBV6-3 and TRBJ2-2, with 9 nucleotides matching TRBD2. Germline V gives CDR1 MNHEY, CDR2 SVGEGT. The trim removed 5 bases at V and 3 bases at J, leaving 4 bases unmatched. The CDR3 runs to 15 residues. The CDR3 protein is CASSGLAGHTGELFF. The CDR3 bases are TGTGCCAGCAGTGGTCTAGCGGGGCACACCGGGGAGCTGTTTTTT.

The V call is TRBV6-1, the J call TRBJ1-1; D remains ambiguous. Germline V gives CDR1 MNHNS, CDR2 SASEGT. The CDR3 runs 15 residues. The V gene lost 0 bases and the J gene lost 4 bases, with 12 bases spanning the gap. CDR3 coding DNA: TGTGCCAGCAGTGAAGCTCCGGGTGTAGGCACTGAAGCTTTCTTT. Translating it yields CASSEAPGVGTEAFF.

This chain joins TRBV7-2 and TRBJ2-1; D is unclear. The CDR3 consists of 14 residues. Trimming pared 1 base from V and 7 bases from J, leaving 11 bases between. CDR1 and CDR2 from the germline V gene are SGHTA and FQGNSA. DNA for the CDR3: TGTGCCAGCAGCTTAGGTGGCAACCAGAATGAGCAGTTCTTC. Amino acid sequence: CASSLGGNQNEQFF. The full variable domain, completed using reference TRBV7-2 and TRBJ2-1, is GAGVSQSPSNKVTEKGKDVELRCDPISGHTALYWYRQSLGQGLEFLIYFQGNSAPDKSGLPSDRFSAERTGGSVSTLTIQRTQQEDSAVYLCASSLGGNQNEQFFGPGTRLTVL.

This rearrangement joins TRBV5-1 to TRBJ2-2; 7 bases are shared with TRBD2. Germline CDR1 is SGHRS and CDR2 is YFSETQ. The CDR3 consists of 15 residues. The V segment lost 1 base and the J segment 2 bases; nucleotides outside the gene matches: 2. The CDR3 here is CASSLSGDNTGELFF. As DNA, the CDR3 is TGCGCCAGCAGCTTGAGCGGGGACAACACCGGGGAGCTGTTTTTT.

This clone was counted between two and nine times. As DNA, the CDR3 is TGCAGTGGTGCTAGCGGAGGCGAGCAGTACTTC. This translates into CSGASGGEQYF. The rearrangement uses TRBV20-1 and TRBJ2-7; 7 bases are a match to TRBD2. The germline V gene encodes CDR1 DFQATT and CDR2 SNEGSKA (reference sequence). The CDR3 has 11 amino acids. V lost 7 bases and J lost 6; bases outside the gene matches: 6.

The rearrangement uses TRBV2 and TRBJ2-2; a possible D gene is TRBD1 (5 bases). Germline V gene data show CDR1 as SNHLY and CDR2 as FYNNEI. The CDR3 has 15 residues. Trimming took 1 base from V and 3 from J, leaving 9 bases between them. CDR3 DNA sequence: TGTGCCAGCAGTGAAGGGGGCAGGGACACCGGGGAGCTGTTTTTT. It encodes CASSEGGRDTGELFF.

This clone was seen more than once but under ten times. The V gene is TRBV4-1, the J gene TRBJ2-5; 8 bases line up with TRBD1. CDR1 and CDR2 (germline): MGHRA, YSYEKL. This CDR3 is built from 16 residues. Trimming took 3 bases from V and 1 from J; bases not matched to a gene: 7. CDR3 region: CASSQLGDRLQETQYF. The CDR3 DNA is TGCGCCAGCAGCCAGTTAGGGGACAGGCTCCAAGAGACCCAGTACTTC.

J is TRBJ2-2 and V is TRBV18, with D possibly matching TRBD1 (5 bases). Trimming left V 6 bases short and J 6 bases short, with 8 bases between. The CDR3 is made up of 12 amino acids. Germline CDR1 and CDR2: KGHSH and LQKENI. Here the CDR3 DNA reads TGTGCCAGCTCGGGGCGACCCGGGGAGCTGTTTTTT. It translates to CASSGRPGELFF. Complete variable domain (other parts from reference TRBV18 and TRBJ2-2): NAGVMQNPRHLVRRRGQEARLRCSPMKGHSHVYWYRQLPEEGLKFMVYLQKENIIDESGMPKERFSAEFPKEGPSILRIQQVVRGDSAAYFCASSGRPGELFFGEGSRLTVL.

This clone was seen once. The CDR3 bases are TGTGCCAGCAGTTTTAGATCTAGCCCGGCCAAAAACATTCAGTACTTC. Its protein product is CASSFRSSPAKNIQYF. The rearrangement links TRBV2 to TRBJ2-4; a possible D gene is TRBD2 (5 bases). Trimming took off 5 bases at V and 1 base at J, with 15 bases between the two ends. CDR1 and CDR2 from the germline V gene are SNHLY and FYNNEI. There are 16 residues in the CDR3.

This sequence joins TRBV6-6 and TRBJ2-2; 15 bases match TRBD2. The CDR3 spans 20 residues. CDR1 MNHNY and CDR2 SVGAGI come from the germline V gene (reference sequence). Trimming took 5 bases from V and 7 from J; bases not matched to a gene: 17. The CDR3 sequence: CASSPGGLAGGPLGIGELFF. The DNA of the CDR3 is TGTGCCAGCAGTCCCGGAGGACTAGCGGGAGGGCCACTAGGTATCGGGGAGCTGTTTTTT.

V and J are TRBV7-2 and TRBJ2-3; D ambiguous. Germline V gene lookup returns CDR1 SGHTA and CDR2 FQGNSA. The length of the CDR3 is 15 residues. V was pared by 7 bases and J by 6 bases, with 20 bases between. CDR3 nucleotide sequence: TGTGCCAGCACCTTCGATCGTTTGGCCGGGGATACGCAGTATTTT. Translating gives CASTFDRLAGDTQYF.

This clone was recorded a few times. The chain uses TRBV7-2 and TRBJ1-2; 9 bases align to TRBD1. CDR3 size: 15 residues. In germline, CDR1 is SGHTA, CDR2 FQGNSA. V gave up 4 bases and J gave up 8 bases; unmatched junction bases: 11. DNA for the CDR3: TGTGCCAGCAGCTCAATCCCGACAGGGGGGGGAGGCTACACCTTC. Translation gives CASSSIPTGGGGYTF.

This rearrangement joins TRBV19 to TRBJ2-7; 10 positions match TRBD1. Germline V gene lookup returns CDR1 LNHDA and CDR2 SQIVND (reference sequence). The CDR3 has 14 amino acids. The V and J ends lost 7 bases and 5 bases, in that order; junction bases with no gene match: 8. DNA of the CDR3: TGTGCCAGTAATCAACCGGGACAGGGGAACGAGCAGTACTTC. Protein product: CASNQPGQGNEQYF.